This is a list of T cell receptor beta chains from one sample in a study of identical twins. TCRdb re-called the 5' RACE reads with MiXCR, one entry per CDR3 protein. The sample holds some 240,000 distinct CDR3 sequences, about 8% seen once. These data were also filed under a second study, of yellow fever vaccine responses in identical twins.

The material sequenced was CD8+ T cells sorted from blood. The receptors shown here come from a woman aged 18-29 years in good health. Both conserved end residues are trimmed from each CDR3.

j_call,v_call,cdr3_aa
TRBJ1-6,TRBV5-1,ASSSGQFRSPLH
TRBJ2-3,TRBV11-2,ASSWPLGLAGGSTDTQY
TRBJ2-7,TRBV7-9,ASSPRTAYEQY
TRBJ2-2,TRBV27,ASSFGTFWNTGELF
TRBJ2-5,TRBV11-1,ASSHRQGAETQY
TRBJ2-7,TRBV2,ASDPGQTLQGEQY
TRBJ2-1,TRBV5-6,ASSLYEPTSGSLNEQF
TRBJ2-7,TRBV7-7,ASSFEPSDGEQY
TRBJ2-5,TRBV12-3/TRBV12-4,ASSHSGGVETQY
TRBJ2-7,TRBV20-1,SARSLAGPTYEQY
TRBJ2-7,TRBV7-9,ASSFMGSGTGPYEQY